This T cell receptor beta chain was captured by sequencing in a study of blood T cell repertoires in COVID-19. About the research overall: Both acute and convalescent COVID-19 samples were obtained from the United States, Italy and Spain. Sources were T cells, B-cell-depleted T cells, or PBMCs; the material itself was cDNA or gDNA.

Original processing methods: Nucleated cell counts were estimated from reference gene primer amplification. Generated by immunoSEQ multiplex PCR, the TCRdb table keeps only in-frame clones and is missing some. V, J and clone size are those of that table, while D and trimming were read from the DNA. Of 99,000 or so clones listed, roughly four fifths are singletons. This clone showed up just once. Sequenced material: peripheral blood. The receptor's source is a woman at least 80 years old with acute or convalescent COVID-19.

The CDR3 DNA follows: TGTGCCAGCTCACCGGGACAGGGGCGATATGGCTACACCTTC. Its protein product is CASSPGQGRYGYTF. The chain couples TRBV18 to TRBJ1-2; 10 bases line up with TRBD1. Germline V gives CDR1 KGHSH, CDR2 LQKENI. The CDR3 runs to 14 residues. V was clipped by 3 bases and J by 5 bases; unmatched bases: 3.